This T cell receptor beta chain is drawn from a study of blood T cell repertoires in COVID-19 (dated by TCRdb to the early 2020s). In terms of the full investigation: The collaborator samples originated in the United States, Italy and Spain and spanned the acute and convalescent phases of COVID-19. The material from the prospective study consisted of cDNA or gDNA derived from T cells, B-cell-depleted T cells, or PBMCs. The dataset comprised deeply sampled blood TCRbeta repertoires from subjects exposed to, actively infected with, or recovered from COVID-19. A freely available public database, intended as a resource for researchers studying the immune response to SARS-CoV-2, is where the repertoires were released. Samples were obtained from the ongoing ImmuneRACE study (first 160 participants) and from about 1,300 subjects provided by 6 global collaborators. A de-identified subject ID, COVID-19 status, age in years and sex were almost always included in the sample metadata. Where HLA class I and class II types were available, the types were taken from metadata supplied by the sample provider, not from assay-based typing. The investigation overall reported the following: The quantity of clinical and demographic metadata differed by source and by participant and was supplied without curation.

The immunoSEQ Assay, a bias-controlled multiplex PCR, was used to amplify TCRbeta CDR3 regions from genomic DNA. The published analysis was carried out like this. Nucleated cell counts per sample were estimated from amplification of reference gene primers within the assay. Sequence reads were collapsed and filtered to measure the absolute abundance of every unique TCRbeta CDR3 rearrangement. Productive Simpson clonality was computed per sample as the square root of Simpson's diversity index over productive rearrangements. The immuneACCESS repertoire file appears here via TCRdb, limited to in-frame rearrangements. These files lack a portion of the clones; in checked studies, under half of the deficit traces to unresolved V genes, and the cause of the others is not known. D and trimming come from the DNA, and the V and J calls and clone size come from that table. The sample table lists roughly 37,000 clones, about three quarters of them with a count of one. The ten biggest clones cover 1.5% to 2% of the sample.

The trim is 4 bases for V and 5 bases for J, with a gap of 15 bases between the germline ends. The CDR3 contains 15 residues, cysteine and phenylalanine counted. Only the CDR3 part of the read is kept: 45 bases, read in frame from the first base. Reading the germline V gene gives CDR1 SGHRS and CDR2 YFSETQ. On this clone itself: The antigen it recognizes is unknown. Base qualities are not at hand, and no much larger clone is one base apart.

Whole blood was collected in K2EDTA tubes by collaborating institutions according to the institutions' own protocols. For TCRbeta analysis, collaborators shipped samples as frozen whole blood, isolated PBMCs, or DNA extracted from either of those sample types. The TCR originated in a man aged 55 to 70 with active COVID-19. Rearrangement joined TRBV5-1 to TRBJ2-2; the D gene is perhaps TRBD1, from 5 matching bases. Sequenced sample: peripheral blood. The DNA sequence is as follows: TGCGCCAGCAGCCGGACCAGCACAGGAACCGGGGAGCTGTTTTTT. This codes for CASSRTSTGTGELFF.